This is a list of T cell receptor beta chains from one sample in a study of T-cell reconstitution after alpha-beta-depleted transplantation in children. TCRdb recomputed calls from the PCR reads with MiXCR, one row per CDR3 protein. The top ten clones hold roughly a fifth of a sample with about 98,000 distinct CDR3 sequences, 23% of them seen once. The source was PBMCs, collected before TCRalphabeta/CD19-depleted stem cell transplant. Receptors originate from a boy aged 2 to 10 with acute lymphoblastic leukemia, due to receive a stem cell transplant. The CDR3 runs from the conserved cysteine through the conserved F or W. The order of the fields is D gene, V gene, clone size, J gene, CDR3 protein, CDR3 DNA. The D gene is left open where the match is weak. A clone size is listed for some rows: how often the clone was seen (once, few, many), or a class if it is expanded.

NA,TRBV28,NA,TRBJ2-5,CASSRSEPLRETQYF,TGTGCCAGCAGTAGGTCGGAGCCTTTGAGGGAGACCCAGTACTTC
NA,TRBV9,few,TRBJ1-3,CASSAGHLSGNTIYF,TGTGCCAGCAGCGCGGGACACCTCTCTGGAAACACCATATATTTT
NA,TRBV4-1,many,TRBJ1-1,CASSQVLDAEAFF,TGCGCCAGCAGCCAAGTATTAGACGCTGAAGCTTTCTTT
NA,TRBV5-8,many,TRBJ1-5,CASSLGNQPQHF,TGTGCCAGCAGCTTGGGCAATCAGCCCCAGCATTTT
NA,TRBV27,few,TRBJ2-7,CASSFGGGSSYEQYF,TGTGCCAGCAGTTTCGGGGGTGGGTCCTCCTACGAGCAGTACTTC
NA,TRBV5-1,few,TRBJ2-7,CASSFLTTSYEQYF,TGCGCCAGCAGCTTCCTGACTACCTCCTACGAGCAGTACTTC
NA,TRBV28,NA,TRBJ2-2,CASIRERTLNTGELFF,TGTGCCAGCATTAGAGAGCGTACTCTGAACACCGGGGAGCTGTTTTTT
NA,TRBV29-1,many,TRBJ1-5,CSVEGQDNQPQHF,TGCAGCGTTGAGGGCCAGGACAATCAGCCCCAGCATTTT
NA,TRBV7-9,NA,TRBJ2-1,CASNPIWGDDEQFF,TGTGCCAGCAACCCAATATGGGGGGATGATGAGCAGTTCTTC
TRBD1,TRBV29-1,few,TRBJ2-1,CSVELGWDRGREQFF,TGCAGCGTTGAACTTGGGTGGGACAGGGGAAGGGAGCAGTTCTTC
TRBD2,TRBV20-1,NA,TRBJ2-3,CSARPPSGGATDTQYF,TGCAGTGCTAGACCGCCTAGCGGAGGGGCAACAGATACGCAGTATTTT